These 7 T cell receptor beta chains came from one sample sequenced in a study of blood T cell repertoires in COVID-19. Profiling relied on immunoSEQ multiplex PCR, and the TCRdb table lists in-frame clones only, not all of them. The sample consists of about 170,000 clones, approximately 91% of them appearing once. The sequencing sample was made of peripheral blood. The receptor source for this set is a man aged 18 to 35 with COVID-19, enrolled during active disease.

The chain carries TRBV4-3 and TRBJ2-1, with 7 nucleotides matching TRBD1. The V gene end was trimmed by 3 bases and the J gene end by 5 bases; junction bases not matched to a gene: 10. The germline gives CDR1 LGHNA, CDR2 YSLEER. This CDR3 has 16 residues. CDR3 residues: CASSQQNRGWHNEQFF. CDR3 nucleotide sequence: TGCGCCAGCAGCCAGCAAAACAGGGGATGGCACAATGAGCAGTTCTTC.

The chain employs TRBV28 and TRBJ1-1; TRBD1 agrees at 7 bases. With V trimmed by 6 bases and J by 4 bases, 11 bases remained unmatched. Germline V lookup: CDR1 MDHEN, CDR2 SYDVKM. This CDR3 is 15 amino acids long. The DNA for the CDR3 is TGTGCCAGCAGCCTGACAGGGAATGGAGGCACTGAAGCTTTCTTT. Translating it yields CASSLTGNGGTEAFF.

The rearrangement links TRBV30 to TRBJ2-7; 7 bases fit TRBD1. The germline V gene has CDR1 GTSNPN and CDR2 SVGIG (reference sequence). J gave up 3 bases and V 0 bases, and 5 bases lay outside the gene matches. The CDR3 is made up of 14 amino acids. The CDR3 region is CAWSVQAGGYEQYF. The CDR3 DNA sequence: TGTGCCTGGAGTGTACAAGCAGGGGGCTACGAGCAGTACTTC.

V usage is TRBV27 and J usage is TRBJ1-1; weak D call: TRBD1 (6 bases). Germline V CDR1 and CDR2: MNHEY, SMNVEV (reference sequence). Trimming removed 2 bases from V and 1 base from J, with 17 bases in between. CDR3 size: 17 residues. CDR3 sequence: CASSLHGGPKSNTEAFF. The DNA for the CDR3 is TGTGCCAGCAGTTTACACGGGGGGCCAAAATCGAACACTGAAGCTTTCTTT.

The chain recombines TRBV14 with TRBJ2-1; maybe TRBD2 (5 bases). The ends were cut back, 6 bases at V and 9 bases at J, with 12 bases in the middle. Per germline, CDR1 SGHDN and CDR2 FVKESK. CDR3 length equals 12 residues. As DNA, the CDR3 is TGTGCCAGCAGTTTGGGAGACGGTGAGCAGTTCTTC. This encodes CASSLGDGEQFF.

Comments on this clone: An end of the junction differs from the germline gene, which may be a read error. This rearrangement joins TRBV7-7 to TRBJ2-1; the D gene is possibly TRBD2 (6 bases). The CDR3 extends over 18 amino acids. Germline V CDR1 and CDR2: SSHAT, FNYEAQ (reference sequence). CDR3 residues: CASSLAAGRVGSYNEQFF. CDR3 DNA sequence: TGTGCTAGCAGCTTAGCGGCTGGTCGGGTAGGCTCCTACAATGAGCAGTTCTTC.

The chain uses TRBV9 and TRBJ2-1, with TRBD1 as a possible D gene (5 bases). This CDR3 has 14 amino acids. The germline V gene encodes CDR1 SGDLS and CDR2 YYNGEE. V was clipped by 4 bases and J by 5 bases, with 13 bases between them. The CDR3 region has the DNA TGTGCCAGCAGCCCCCAGGGCAGGGACAATGAGCAGTTCTTC. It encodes CASSPQGRDNEQFF.